These 30 T cell receptor beta chains came from one sample sequenced in a study of cytomegalovirus exposure and HLA in healthy donors. The PCR contained 60 Vbeta and 13 Jbeta primers. Libraries were prepared by immunoSEQ multiplex PCR; TCRdb keeps only in-frame clonotypes and omits some of them. The profile shows over 150,000 clones, approximately 80% of them singletons. The source material was PBMCs. All receptors come from a man younger than 30 in good health and CMV-seropositive.

This clone was counted only a few times. The CDR3 is CASSEADYDEQFF. The CDR3 region has the DNA TGTGCCAGCAGTGAAGCGGACTATGATGAGCAGTTCTTC. The chain couples TRBV2 to TRBJ2-1; TRBD2 might be the D (6 bases). This CDR3 has 13 amino acids. V lost 0 bases, J lost 8 bases, and 8 bases lay in between. Germline assignment: CDR1 SNHLY and CDR2 FYNNEI.

The chain is built from TRBV2 and TRBJ1-2; perhaps TRBD1 as D (5 bases). Germline CDR1 reads SNHLY; CDR2 reads FYNNEI. V shed 6 bases and J shed 2 bases, with 16 bases lying between them. The CDR3 is 15 residues long. CDR3 coding DNA: TGTGCCAGCAGCGCTTCCCCCAGGGTAAACTATGGCTACACCTTC. It yields the protein CASSASPRVNYGYTF.

The DNA for the CDR3 is TGCGCCAGCAGCCAAGATTTTCCCGGGAACACTGAAGCTTTCTTT. Encoded protein: CASSQDFPGNTEAFF. The chain employs TRBV4-3 and TRBJ1-1; D is unclear. CDR1 and CDR2 from the germline V gene are LGHNA and YSLEER. V gave up 0 bases and J gave up 1 base, with 9 bases separating them. CDR3 length equals 15 residues.

This clone was recorded a few times. This chain joins TRBV13 and TRBJ1-1, with D uncertain. In germline, CDR1 is PRHDT, CDR2 FYEKMQ (reference sequence). The CDR3 spans 12 residues. Trimming shortened V by 5 bases and J by 4 bases, and 8 bases separated the two germline ends. The CDR3 loop reads CASSPRRTEAFF. Written as DNA, the CDR3 is TGTGCCAGCAGCCCCCGTCGCACTGAAGCTTTCTTT.

The genes are TRBV4-3 and TRBJ2-7, with 8 bases fitting TRBD2. The CDR3 totals 16 residues. The germline V gene encodes CDR1 LGHNA and CDR2 YSLEER. The V and J ends lost 0 bases and 2 bases, in that order; junction bases with no gene match: 6. CDR3 DNA sequence: TGCGCCAGCAGCCAAGAGGGACCGGGGGGGACCTACGAGCAGTACTTC. Translation: CASSQEGPGGTYEQYF.

This clone occurred a few times. One end of the junction is discordant with germline, which a read error may explain. V is TRBV5-4 and J is TRBJ1-2; D perhaps matches TRBD1 (6 bases). Germline CDR1 reads SGHNT; CDR2 reads YYREEE (reference sequence). This CDR3 has 16 amino acids. CDR3 coding DNA: TGCGCCAGCAGCCAAGATATGAGGGGGTCCGGGGATGGCTACACCTTC. This translates into CASSQDMRGSGDGYTF.

The chain recombines TRBV27 with TRBJ2-5; 11 bases are shared with TRBD1. CDR1 and CDR2 from the germline V gene are MNHEY and SMNVEV (reference sequence). The CDR3 runs to 15 residues. V was pared by 6 bases and J by 4 bases, with 7 bases of the junction left unmatched. CDR3 sequence reads: CASSDWTGGRETQYF. The CDR3 nucleotides are TGTGCCAGCAGCGATTGGACAGGGGGCCGAGAGACCCAGTACTTC.

This sequence joins TRBV21-1 and TRBJ2-5; the D call of TRBD1 is as the table states it, not checked on the DNA. TRBV21-1 counts as a pseudogene. There are 17 residues in the CDR3. The CDR3 sequence: CASSINTKDSWVETQYF. The CDR3 region has the DNA TGTGCCAGCAGCATCAATACTAAGGACAGCTGGGTGGAGACCCAGTACTTC.

The chain uses TRBV5-1 and TRBJ2-1; perhaps TRBD2 as D (6 bases). This CDR3 contains 17 residues. Per germline, CDR1 SGHRS and CDR2 YFSETQ. V lost 4 bases and J lost 0, with 17 bases in between. The CDR3 region is CASSTLSGESSYNEQFF. As DNA, the CDR3 is TGCGCCAGCAGCACCCTTAGCGGAGAGAGCTCCTACAATGAGCAGTTCTTC.

The chain joins TRBV30 to TRBJ1-2; D perhaps matches TRBD1 (6 bases). Trimming took 4 bases from V and 5 from J, leaving 23 bases between them. The CDR3 length is 16 residues. CDR1 is GTSNPN, CDR2 SVGIG, per germline (reference sequence). CDR3 amino acids: CAWKVAGASTGYGYTF. The DNA of the CDR3 is TGTGCCTGGAAGGTCGCGGGGGCCAGCACAGGATATGGCTACACCTTC.

This sequence joins TRBV11-3 and TRBJ2-1, with TRBD2 matching 8 bases. The V and J ends lost 5 bases and 8 bases, in that order; junction bases with no gene match: 8. The CDR3 loop spans 14 amino acids. Germline V gene lookup returns CDR1 SGHNT and CDR2 YENEEA. CDR3 protein: CASSAGGPDHEQFF. In nucleotides, the CDR3 is TGTGCCAGCAGCGCGGGGGGCCCCGACCATGAGCAGTTCTTC. The full variable domain, rest sourced from reference TRBV11-3 and TRBJ2-1, is EAGVVQSPRYKIIEKKQPVAFWCNPISGHNTLYWYLQNLGQGPELLIRYENEEAVDDSQLPKDRFSAERLKGVDSTLKIQPAELGDSAVYLCASSAGGPDHEQFFGPGTRLTVL.

This clone was seen a single time. This same CDR3 is encoded by further DNA sequences in the sample. V gene TRBV6-1 combines with J gene TRBJ1-5; 7 bases fit TRBD1. CDR3 length: 15 residues. The junction had 6 bases not matched to a gene; V was cut back by 0 bases and J by 7 bases. In germline, CDR1 is MNHNS, CDR2 SASEGT. CDR3 residues: CASSEAPAGGQPQHF. The CDR3 DNA reads as TGTGCCAGCAGTGAAGCCCCCGCAGGGGGACAGCCCCAGCATTTT.

The chain uses TRBV5-4 and TRBJ1-4, with TRBD1 matching 10 bases. Per germline, CDR1 SGHNT and CDR2 YYREEE (reference sequence). V lost 0 bases to trimming and J lost 10 bases; unmatched junction nucleotides: 3. This CDR3 spans 14 amino acids. The CDR3 region has the DNA TGTGCCAGCAGCTTGGGACAGGGGGCGACAAAACTGTTTTTT. This sequence encodes CASSLGQGATKLFF.

This clone was counted a single time. The rearrangement joins TRBV4-2 to TRBJ2-7; 7 bases map to TRBD1. The CDR3 is 16 amino acids. The J segment lost 0 bases and the V segment lost 0 bases, leaving 5 bases of the junction unmatched. CDR1 and CDR2 from the germline V gene are LGHNA and YNFKEQ. The CDR3 sequence is CASSQEGRGSSYEQYF. DNA of the CDR3: TGTGCCAGCAGCCAAGAAGGCAGGGGGAGCTCCTACGAGCAGTACTTC.

This chain joins TRBV4-1 and TRBJ2-3; 10 bases agree with TRBD2. CDR3 length: 17 residues. The germline V gene encodes CDR1 MGHRA and CDR2 YSYEKL. V dropped 1 base and J dropped 2; count of bases not matched to a gene: 6. For the CDR3, the DNA is TGCGCCAGCAGCCAAGTGGCTAGCGGGGGTCCCACAGATACGCAGTATTTT. Translation: CASSQVASGGPTDTQYF.

The rearrangement uses TRBV4-2 and TRBJ1-5; D might be TRBD1 (6 bases). Germline assignment: CDR1 LGHNA and CDR2 YNFKEQ. CDR3 length: 16 amino acids. With 3 bases removed from V and 1 base from J, the gap between germline ends came to 13 bases. Here the CDR3 reads CASSQLGGLSNQPQHF. In DNA, the CDR3 is TGTGCCAGCAGCCAGCTAGGGGGTTTGAGCAATCAGCCCCAGCATTTT.

This clone was found a few times. The V and J genes are TRBV7-5 and TRBJ1-2; the table's D gene call, TRBD1, was not cross checked with the DNA. TRBV7-5 is a pseudogene locus. CDR3 length: 15 residues. The CDR3 DNA reads as TGTGCCAGAAGCCTCTGGACAGGTACTCACTATGGCTACACCTTC. It is translated as CARSLWTGTHYGYTF.

The chain links TRBV4-1 to TRBJ1-3, with D unclear. Germline CDR1 MGHRA, CDR2 YSYEKL. V shed 2 bases and J shed 15 bases, with 20 bases lying between them. The CDR3 length is 14 residues. The CDR3: CASSQTEDGRPPYF. In DNA, the CDR3 is TGCGCCAGCAGCCAAACGGAGGACGGCCGGCCTCCATATTTT.

This clone was detected only a few times. The gene calls are TRBV27 and TRBJ1-6; unclear D gene. CDR3 length: 15 residues. Per germline, CDR1 MNHEY and CDR2 SMNVEV (reference sequence). Trimming pared 5 bases from V and 1 base from J, leaving 9 bases between. The CDR3 DNA is TGTGCCAGCAGTGTTAGAATTTCCTATAATTCACCCCTCCACTTT. Its protein product is CASSVRISYNSPLHF.

V gene TRBV29-1 combines with J gene TRBJ2-3; TRBD2 matches at 8 bases. Trimming cost V 2 bases and J 1 base; bases outside gene matches: 5. Germline values: CDR1 SQVTM, CDR2 ANQGSEA. The CDR3 runs 15 residues. The CDR3 is CSVESLRGGTDTQYF. The DNA of the CDR3 is TGCAGCGTTGAAAGTTTGCGGGGGGGCACAGATACGCAGTATTTT.

J is TRBJ2-7 and V is TRBV7-2; 11 bases align to TRBD2. CDR1 is SGHTA and CDR2 is FQGNSA in the germline V gene. The J segment lost 6 bases and the V segment lost 3 bases, leaving 7 bases of the junction unmatched. The CDR3 length is 15 residues. The CDR3 here is CASSFAPSGGFEQYF. In DNA form, the CDR3 reads TGTGCCAGCAGCTTCGCCCCTAGCGGGGGGTTCGAGCAGTACTTC. The full variable domain, rest sourced from reference TRBV7-2 and TRBJ2-7, is GAGVSQSPSNKVTEKGKDVELRCDPISGHTALYWYRQSLGQGLEFLIYFQGNSAPDKSGLPSDRFSAERTGGSVSTLTIQRTQQEDSAVYLCASSFAPSGGFEQYFGPGTRLTVT.

The chain links TRBV2 to TRBJ1-1; D ambiguous. Germline lookup yields CDR1 SNHLY and CDR2 FYNNEI. V lost 9 bases and J lost 0, with 11 bases in between. The CDR3 covers 13 residues. The CDR3 region is CASGTVLNTEAFF. The CDR3 nucleotides are TGTGCCAGTGGTACAGTATTGAACACTGAAGCTTTCTTT. The whole variable domain, remainder taken from reference TRBV2 and TRBJ1-1, is EPEVTQTPSHQVTQMGQEVILRCVPISNHLYFYWYRQILGQKVEFLVSFYNNEISEKSEIFDDQFSVERPDGSNFTLKIRSTKLEDSAMYFCASGTVLNTEAFFGQGTRLTVV.

Only one count was recorded for this clone. The chain recombines TRBV4-3 with TRBJ1-1; maybe TRBD1 (6 bases). The CDR3 runs 16 residues. In germline, CDR1 is LGHNA, CDR2 YSLEER. V was trimmed by 3 bases and J by 1 base, leaving 15 bases between them. This CDR3 is CASSHLAGAANTEAFF. CDR3 sequence (DNA): TGCGCCAGCAGCCACTTGGCAGGGGCGGCGAACACTGAAGCTTTCTTT.

CDR3 sequence reads: CASSLVSGTGELFF. The CDR3 region has the DNA TGTGCCAGCAGCTTAGTCTCGGGTACCGGGGAGCTGTTTTTT. The genes are TRBV7-2 and TRBJ2-2; no reliable D call. V lost 1 base and J 5 bases, leaving 8 bases between the germline ends. CDR1 is SGHTA and CDR2 is FQGNSA in the germline V gene. The CDR3 loop spans 14 amino acids.

Of note for this clone: Other DNA sequences of this sample code for an identical CDR3. The chain recombines TRBV4-3 with TRBJ2-7; D is unresolved. This CDR3 contains 14 residues. V lost 0 bases and J lost 0, with 6 bases in between. Looked up from germline, CDR1 is LGHNA and CDR2 is YSLEER. CDR3 nucleotides: TGCGCCAGCAGCCAAGATCGTAGCTCCTACGAGCAGTACTTC. Translation: CASSQDRSSYEQYF.

This clone came up a few times. The rearrangement joins TRBV28 to TRBJ2-2, with 8 bases that match TRBD1. V was clipped by 8 bases and J by 7 bases; unmatched bases: 6. Germline V gives CDR1 MDHEN, CDR2 SYDVKM. This CDR3 comprises 13 residues. This CDR3 is CASDRGMDGELFF. The CDR3 DNA reads as TGTGCCAGCGACAGGGGTATGGACGGGGAGCTGTTTTTT.

The V call is TRBV6-6, the J call TRBJ2-7, with 8 bases fitting TRBD1. The V gene end was trimmed by 4 bases and the J gene end by 2 bases; junction bases not matched to a gene: 7. CDR1 is MNHNY and CDR2 is SVGAGI in the germline V gene (reference sequence). The CDR3 extends over 15 amino acids. CDR3 DNA: TGTGCCAGCAGTTTTCCGGGACAGGTCCCCTACGAGCAGTACTTC. Amino acids: CASSFPGQVPYEQYF.

The genes are TRBV27 and TRBJ2-4; D is possibly TRBD2 (5 bases). The CDR3 is made up of 15 amino acids. Germline CDR1 is MNHEY and CDR2 is SMNVEV (reference sequence). V lost 7 bases to trimming and J lost 6 bases, with 19 bases between them. The CDR3 here is CASTAYLGGLNIQYF. The CDR3 DNA reads TGTGCCAGCACTGCCTATCTTGGAGGCTTAAACATTCAGTACTTC.

This chain connects TRBV5-1 to TRBJ1-4; TRBD1 agrees at 8 bases. CDR3 length: 14 amino acids. After removal of 4 bases from V and 7 bases from J, the junction contained 6 bases not matched to a gene. Germline CDR1 and CDR2: SGHRS and YFSETQ. CDR3 loop: CASSPGQGGEKLFF. The CDR3, as DNA: TGCGCCAGCAGCCCCGGACAGGGCGGTGAAAAACTGTTTTTT. Full variable domain (remainder filled in from reference TRBV5-1 and TRBJ1-4): KAGVTQTPRYLIKTRGQQVTLSCSPISGHRSVSWYQQTPGQGLQFLFEYFSETQRNKGNFPGRFSGRQFSNSRSEMNVSTLELGDSALYLCASSPGQGGEKLFFGSGTQLSVL.

CDR3 coding DNA: TGTGCCAGCAGCTTGGGGCTTTACAATGAGCAGTTCTTC. It translates to CASSLGLYNEQFF. This rearrangement joins TRBV5-6 to TRBJ2-1; no clear D gene. Germline V gives CDR1 SGHDT, CDR2 YYEEEE. The CDR3 has 13 residues. The V end was cut by 0 bases, the J end by 4 bases, with 5 bases between. Using reference TRBV5-6 and TRBJ2-1 for the parts outside the CDR3, the full variable domain is DAGVTQSPTHLIKTRGQQVTLRCSPKSGHDTVSWYQQALGQGPQFIFQYYEEEERQRGNFPDRFSGHQFPNYSSELNVNALLLGDSALYLCASSLGLYNEQFFGPGTRLTVL.